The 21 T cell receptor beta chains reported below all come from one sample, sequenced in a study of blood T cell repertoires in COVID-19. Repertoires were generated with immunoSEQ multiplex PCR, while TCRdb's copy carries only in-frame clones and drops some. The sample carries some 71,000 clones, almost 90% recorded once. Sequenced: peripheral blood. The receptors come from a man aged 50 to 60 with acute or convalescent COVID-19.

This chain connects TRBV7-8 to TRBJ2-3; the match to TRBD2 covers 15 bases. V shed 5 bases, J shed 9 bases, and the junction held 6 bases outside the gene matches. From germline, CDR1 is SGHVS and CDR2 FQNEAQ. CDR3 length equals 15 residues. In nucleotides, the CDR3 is TGTGCCAGCAGCCCGGGACTAGCGGGGGGAGGAACGCAGTATTTT. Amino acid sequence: CASSPGLAGGGTQYF. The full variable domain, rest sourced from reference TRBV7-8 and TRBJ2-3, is GAGVSQSPRYKVAKRGQDVALRCDPISGHVSLFWYQQALGQGPEFLTYFQNEAQLDKSGLPSDRFFAERPEGSVSTLKIQRTQQEDSAVYLCASSPGLAGGGTQYFGPGTRLTVL.

CDR3 amino acids: CASSPGSGVSYNEQFF. The CDR3 DNA sequence: TGTGCCAGCTCACCGGGTAGCGGGGTATCCTACAATGAGCAGTTCTTC. The chain carries TRBV18 and TRBJ2-1; 8 bases match TRBD2. This CDR3 is 16 amino acids long. V trimming: 3 bases; J trimming: 1 base; junction bases outside the gene matches: 5. CDR1 and CDR2 (germline): KGHSH, LQKENI.

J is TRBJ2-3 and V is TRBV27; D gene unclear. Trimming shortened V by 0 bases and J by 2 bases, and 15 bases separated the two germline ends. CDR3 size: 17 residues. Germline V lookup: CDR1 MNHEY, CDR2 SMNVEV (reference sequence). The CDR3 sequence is CASSLSGLNGITDTQYF. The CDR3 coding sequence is TGTGCCAGCAGTTTATCCGGGTTAAACGGAATCACAGATACGCAGTATTTT.

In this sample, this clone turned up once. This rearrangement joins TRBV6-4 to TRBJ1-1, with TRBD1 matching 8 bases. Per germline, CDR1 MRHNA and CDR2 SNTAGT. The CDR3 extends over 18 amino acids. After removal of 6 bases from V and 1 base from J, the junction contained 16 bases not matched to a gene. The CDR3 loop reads CASSRLPAQGGANTEAFF. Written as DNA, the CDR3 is TGTGCCAGCAGCCGCTTACCGGCACAGGGGGGAGCGAACACTGAAGCTTTCTTT.

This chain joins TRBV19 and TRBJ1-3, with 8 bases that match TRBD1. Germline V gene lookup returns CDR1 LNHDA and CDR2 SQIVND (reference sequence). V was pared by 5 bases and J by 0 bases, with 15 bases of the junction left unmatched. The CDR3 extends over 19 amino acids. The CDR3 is CASSFEGQGVRISGNTIYF. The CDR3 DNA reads TGTGCCAGTAGTTTCGAAGGACAGGGCGTCCGGATCTCTGGAAACACCATATATTTT.

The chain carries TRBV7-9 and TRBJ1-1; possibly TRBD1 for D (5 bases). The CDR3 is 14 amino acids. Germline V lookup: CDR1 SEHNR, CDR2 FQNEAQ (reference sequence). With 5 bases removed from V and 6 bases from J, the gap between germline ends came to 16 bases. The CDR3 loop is CASSPDRYRPEAFF. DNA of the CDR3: TGTGCCAGCAGCCCTGACAGATATCGGCCTGAAGCTTTCTTT.

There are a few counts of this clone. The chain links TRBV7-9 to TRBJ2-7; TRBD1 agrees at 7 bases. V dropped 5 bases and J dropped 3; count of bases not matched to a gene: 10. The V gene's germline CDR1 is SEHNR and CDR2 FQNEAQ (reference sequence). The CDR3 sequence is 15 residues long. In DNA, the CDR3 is TGTGCCAGCAGCAAGACAGGGATGAGTAACTACGAGCAGTACTTC. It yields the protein CASSKTGMSNYEQYF.

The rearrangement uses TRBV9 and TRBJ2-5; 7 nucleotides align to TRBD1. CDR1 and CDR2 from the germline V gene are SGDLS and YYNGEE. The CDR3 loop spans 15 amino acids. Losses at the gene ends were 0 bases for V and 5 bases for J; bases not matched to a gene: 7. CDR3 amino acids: CASSVAGGRGETQYF. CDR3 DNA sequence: TGTGCCAGCAGCGTAGCCGGAGGCAGGGGGGAGACCCAGTACTTC.

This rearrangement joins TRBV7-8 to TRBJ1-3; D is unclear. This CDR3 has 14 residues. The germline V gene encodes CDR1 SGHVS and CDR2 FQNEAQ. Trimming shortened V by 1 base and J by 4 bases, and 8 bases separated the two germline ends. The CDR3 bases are TGTGCCAGCAGCTTAGAAGCTTCCGGAAACACCATATATTTT. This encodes CASSLEASGNTIYF.

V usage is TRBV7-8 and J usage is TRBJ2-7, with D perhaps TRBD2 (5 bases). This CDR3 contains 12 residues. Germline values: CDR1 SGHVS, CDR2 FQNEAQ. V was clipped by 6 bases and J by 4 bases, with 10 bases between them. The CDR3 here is CASREDSYEQYF. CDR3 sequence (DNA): TGTGCCAGCAGGGAGGATTCTTACGAGCAGTACTTC.

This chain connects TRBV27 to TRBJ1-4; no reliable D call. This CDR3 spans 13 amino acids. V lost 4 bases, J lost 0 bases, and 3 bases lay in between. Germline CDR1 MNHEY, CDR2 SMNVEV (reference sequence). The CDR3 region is CASSYTTNEKLFF. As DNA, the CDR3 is TGTGCCAGCAGTTACACAACTAATGAAAAACTGTTTTTT.

CDR3 sequence: CASSLSLRDVHNEQFF. The DNA for the CDR3 is TGCGCCAGCAGCTTGTCTCTCAGGGATGTCCACAATGAGCAGTTCTTC. This chain connects TRBV5-1 to TRBJ2-1, with D tentatively TRBD1 (5 bases). Germline lookup yields CDR1 SGHRS and CDR2 YFSETQ. This CDR3 has 16 amino acids. V was trimmed by 1 base and J by 5 bases, leaving 16 bases between them.

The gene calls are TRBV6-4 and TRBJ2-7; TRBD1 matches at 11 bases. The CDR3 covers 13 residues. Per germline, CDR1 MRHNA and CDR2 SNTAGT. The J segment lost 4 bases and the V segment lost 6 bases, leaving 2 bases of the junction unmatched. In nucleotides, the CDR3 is TGTGCCAGCAGCCGGGACAGGGGGTACGAGCAGTACTTC. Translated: CASSRDRGYEQYF.

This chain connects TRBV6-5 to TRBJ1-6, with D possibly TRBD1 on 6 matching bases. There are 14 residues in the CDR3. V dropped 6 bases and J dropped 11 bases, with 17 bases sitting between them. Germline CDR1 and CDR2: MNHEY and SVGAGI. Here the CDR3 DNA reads TGTGCCAGCAGATCGGGACAAATTTTAGCACCCCTCCACTTT. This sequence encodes CASRSGQILAPLHF.

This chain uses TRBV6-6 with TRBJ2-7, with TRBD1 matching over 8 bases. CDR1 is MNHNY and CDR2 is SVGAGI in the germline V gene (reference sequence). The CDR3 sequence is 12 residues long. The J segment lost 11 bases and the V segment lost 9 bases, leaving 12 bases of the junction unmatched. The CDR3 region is CASRDRISREYF. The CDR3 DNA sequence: TGTGCCAGTCGGGACAGGATATCGAGGGAGTACTTC.

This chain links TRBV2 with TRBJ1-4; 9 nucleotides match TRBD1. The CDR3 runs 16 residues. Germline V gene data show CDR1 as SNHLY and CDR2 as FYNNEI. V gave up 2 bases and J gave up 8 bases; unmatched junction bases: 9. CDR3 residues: CASSERTGAGWEKLFF. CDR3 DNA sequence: TGTGCCAGCAGTGAACGGACAGGGGCCGGCTGGGAAAAACTGTTTTTT.

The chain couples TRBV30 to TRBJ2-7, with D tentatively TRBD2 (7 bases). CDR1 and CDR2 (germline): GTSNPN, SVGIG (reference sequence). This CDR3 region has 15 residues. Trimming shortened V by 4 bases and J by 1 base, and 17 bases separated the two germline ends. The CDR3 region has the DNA TGTGCCTGGAATGCGGGGGCCCTAGGGTCCTACGAGCAGTACTTC. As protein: CAWNAGALGSYEQYF.

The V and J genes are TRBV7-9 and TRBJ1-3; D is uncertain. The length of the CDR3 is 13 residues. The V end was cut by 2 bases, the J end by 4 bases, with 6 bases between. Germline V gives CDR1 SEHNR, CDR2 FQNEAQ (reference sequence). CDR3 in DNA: TGTGCCAGCAGCTTACAGGCCGGAAACACCATATATTTT. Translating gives CASSLQAGNTIYF.

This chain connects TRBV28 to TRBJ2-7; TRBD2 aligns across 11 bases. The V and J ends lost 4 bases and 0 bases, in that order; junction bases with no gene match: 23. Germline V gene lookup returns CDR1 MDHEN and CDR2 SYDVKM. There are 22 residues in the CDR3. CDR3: CASSYPGAYSVTSGISSYEQYF. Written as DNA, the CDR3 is TGTGCCAGCAGTTACCCAGGGGCGTACTCCGTGACTAGCGGGATAAGCTCCTACGAGCAGTACTTC.

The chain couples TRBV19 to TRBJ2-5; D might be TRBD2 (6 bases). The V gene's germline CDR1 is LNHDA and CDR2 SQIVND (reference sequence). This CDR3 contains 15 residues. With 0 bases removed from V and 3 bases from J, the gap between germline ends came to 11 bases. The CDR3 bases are TGTGCCAGTAGTATAGATGGGCGGGAAAAAGAGACCCAGTACTTC. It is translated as CASSIDGREKETQYF.

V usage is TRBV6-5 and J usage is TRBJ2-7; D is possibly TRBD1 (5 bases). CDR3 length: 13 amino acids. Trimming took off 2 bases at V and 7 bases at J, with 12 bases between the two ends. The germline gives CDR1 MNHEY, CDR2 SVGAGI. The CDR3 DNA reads TGTGCCAGCAGTTACCGGAAGGGGCGGGAGCAGTACTTC. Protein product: CASSYRKGREQYF.